This T cell receptor beta chain originates from a study of blood T cell repertoires in COVID-19 (dated by TCRdb to about 2020). General notes on the study: Samples covering the acute and convalescent phases of COVID-19 were provided by collaborators in the United States, Italy and Spain. The dataset comprised deeply sampled blood TCRbeta repertoires from subjects exposed to, actively infected with, or recovered from COVID-19. A de-identified subject ID, COVID-19 status, age in years and sex were almost always included in the sample metadata. The prospective study material was composed of cDNA or gDNA derived from T cells, B-cell-depleted T cells, or PBMCs. The repertoires were made available in a free public database intended to serve as a resource for research on the immune response to SARS-CoV-2. Samples were obtained from the ongoing ImmuneRACE study (first 160 participants) and from approximately 1,200 subjects provided by 6 global collaborators. Where available, HLA class I and class II types were obtained from metadata supplied by the sample provider rather than from assay-based typing.

Samples from volunteer blood donors who had recovered from COVID-19 were contributed by a second Seattle source. The collaborating institutions used their own protocols to collect whole blood in K2EDTA tubes. For TCRbeta analysis, collaborators shipped samples in one of three forms: frozen whole blood, isolated PBMCs, or DNA extracted from either of those sample types. The study at large found these results: The amount of clinical and demographic metadata varied by source and participant and was provided uncurated.

The immunoSEQ Assay, a bias-controlled multiplex PCR, was used to amplify TCRbeta CDR3 regions from genomic DNA. Per the source publication's procedure: The number of nucleated cells in each sample was estimated by amplification of reference gene primers within the assay. Sequence reads were collapsed and filtered to measure the absolute abundance of every unique TCRbeta CDR3 rearrangement. For each sample, productive Simpson clonality was calculated as the square root of Simpson's diversity index across productive rearrangements. Not all clones reach the TCRdb copy of this immuneACCESS table, which keeps in-frame sequences only. Checked studies attribute under half of the gap to unresolved V genes and leave the rest unexplained. From that table come the V and J calls and clone size; the DNA was used to work out D and trimming. Present in this sample are some 230,000 clones, 80% to 85% of which were seen just once. About 3% of the sample comes from the top ten.

This clone was seen only a few times. This receptor's antigen is unknown. Base qualities are not provided; no much larger clone lies one nucleotide away. This CDR3 is also generated by other DNA sequences in the sample. CDR1 is given as MNHNS and CDR2 as SASEGT, both from the germline V gene. There are 12 amino acids in the CDR3, from cysteine to phenylalanine inclusive. The sequence is cut down to CDR3 DNA, 36 bases in frame from base 1. Deletion took 3 bases off V and 2 bases off J, with a span of 5 bases between the germline ends. This receptor was obtained from a young woman who had recovered from COVID-19. The specimen was peripheral blood. The rearranged segments are TRBV6-1 and TRBJ2-7; a tentative D match to TRBD2 spans 5 bases. The DNA reads as follows: TGTGCCAGCAGTGAGCGGGCCTACGAGCAGTACTTC. Protein translation: CASSERAYEQYF.